This is a list of T cell receptor beta chains from one sample in a study of blood T cell repertoires in COVID-19. TCRdb's copy holds only in-frame clones and misses some; the assay was immunoSEQ multiplex PCR. This sample carries under 300,000 clones, 70% to 90% of them seen once, and the ten largest clones take about 14%. The sequenced sample was PBMCs or T cells enriched from blood (not recorded which). These receptors were collected from a man aged 18 to 30 who had recovered from COVID-19. The CDR3 runs from the conserved cysteine through the conserved F or W. The D gene is left open where the match is weak. Only some rows state a clone size, as once, few, many or a class for expanded clones.

v_call	clone_size	d_call	j_call	cdr3_aa	cdr3_nt
TRBV19	.	.	TRBJ2-1	CASSLIGHRTYNEQFF	TGTGCCAGTAGTCTGATAGGACACCGCACCTACAATGAGCAGTTCTTC
TRBV12-5	once	TRBD2	TRBJ2-2	CASERERRTGELFF	TGTGCTAGTGAGCGGGAGCGGAGGACCGGGGAGCTGTTTTTT
TRBV19	.	TRBD1	TRBJ1-4	CASSVPGTGGGKLFF	TGTGCCAGTAGTGTCCCCGGGACAGGGGGCGGAAAACTGTTTTTT
TRBV7-3	once	TRBD1	TRBJ2-7	CASSLGPGQGYEQYF	TGTGCCAGCAGCTTAGGTCCCGGACAGGGCTACGAGCAGTACTTC
TRBV7-9	.	TRBD2	TRBJ2-5	CASSQARLAGEETQYF	TGTGCCAGCAGTCAGGCGCGGCTAGCGGGGGAGGAGACCCAGTACTTC
TRBV6-5	.	.	TRBJ1-5	CASSLQGAAQPQHF	TGTGCCAGCAGTTTACAGGGAGCAGCTCAGCCCCAGCATTTT
TRBV3-1/TRBV3-2	.	TRBD1	TRBJ1-2	CASSQAGTGLDYGYTF	TGTGCCAGCAGCCAAGCTGGGACAGGACTAGACTATGGCTACACCTTC
TRBV19	.	TRBD2	TRBJ2-7	CASSIELAGAYEQYF	TGTGCCAGTAGTATAGAACTAGCGGGAGCCTACGAGCAGTACTTC
TRBV10-1	.	.	TRBJ2-2	CASSDPGTNTGELFF	TGCGCCAGCAGTGATCCGGGAACGAACACCGGGGAGCTGTTTTTT
TRBV11-3	.	.	TRBJ2-1	CASSLYSEGRGEQFF	TGTGCCAGCAGCTTATACTCGGAGGGCCGGGGTGAGCAGTTCTTC
TRBV10-3	few	.	TRBJ1-5	CAISGQNSNQPQHF	TGTGCCATCAGTGGGCAGAATAGCAATCAGCCCCAGCATTTT
TRBV5-4	many	TRBD1	TRBJ2-3	CASSPTGGGDTQYF	TGTGCCAGCAGCCCGACAGGGGGCGGAGATACGCAGTATTTT
TRBV5-1	.	TRBD2	TRBJ2-7	CASSSSGRSYEQYF	TGCGCCAGCAGCTCTAGCGGGAGATCCTACGAGCAGTACTTC
TRBV11-3	.	TRBD2	TRBJ2-2	CASSPRTSGGYGELFF	TGTGCCAGCAGCCCTCGGACTAGCGGGGGGTACGGGGAGCTGTTTTTT
TRBV28	.	TRBD2	TRBJ2-7	CASSLPGTSGISYEQYF	TGTGCCAGCAGTTTACCCGGGACTAGCGGTATTTCCTACGAGCAGTACTTC
TRBV28	.	TRBD1	TRBJ1-2	CASSPSTGSYGYTF	TGTGCCAGCAGTCCCTCGACAGGGAGCTATGGCTACACCTTC
TRBV7-9	once	.	TRBJ2-7	CASSALDEQYF	TGTGCCAGCAGCGCACTCGACGAGCAGTACTTC
TRBV7-9	.	TRBD1	TRBJ1-6	CASSLPGTGSNDNSPLHF	TGTGCCAGCAGCTTACCGGGGACAGGGAGTAACGATAATTCACCCCTCCACTTT
TRBV24-1	.	.	TRBJ2-3	CATSDRMLSTGSTDTQYF	TGTGCCACCAGTGACCGTATGTTGTCCACAGGGAGCACAGATACGCAGTATTTT
TRBV6-5	.	.	TRBJ2-1	CASITPRDIRFF	TGTGCCAGCATCACGCCCCGGGACATACGGTTCTTC
TRBV27	.	TRBD2	TRBJ2-7	CASSLAGVSEQYF	TGTGCCAGCAGTTTAGCGGGAGTCTCCGAGCAGTACTTC
TRBV29-1	.	.	TRBJ1-5	CSVTESNQPQHF	TGCAGCGTTACAGAGTCCAATCAGCCCCAGCATTTT
TRBV24-1	.	.	TRBJ2-5	CATSDSPQGETQYF	TGTGCCACCAGTGATTCCCCCCAGGGAGAGACCCAGTACTTC
TRBV11-1	.	TRBD2	TRBJ2-1	CASSAGGALSYNEQFF	TGTGCCAGCAGCGCCGGGGGGGCCCTCTCCTACAATGAGCAGTTCTTC
TRBV6-5	.	.	TRBJ1-1	CASRDSSNTEAFF	TGTGCCAGCAGGGACAGCTCTAATACTGAAGCTTTCTTT